A selection of T cell receptor beta chains follows, all from one sample in a study of post-analysis software for immune sequencing data. TCRdb processed the PCR reads anew with MiXCR; each CDR3 protein has one entry. The sample yields 650,000 to 850,000 distinct CDR3 sequences, 40% to 55% seen once. What was sequenced was blood. The receptors stem from a girl aged 10 to 17 with multiple sclerosis. CDR3s include the opening cysteine and the closing phenylalanine or tryptophan. A D gene is named only where the DNA matches it firmly. The listing skips clone size in some rows; elsewhere it reads once, few, many or a size class.

CDR3aa: CSVEDITGGFISGYGYTF
CDR3nt: TGCAGCGTTGAAGATATAACAGGGGGCTTTATATCTGGCTATGGCTACACCTTC
v_gene: TRBV29-1
d_gene: TRBD1
abundance: once
j_gene: TRBJ1-2

CDR3aa: CASRPWTVHTEAFF
CDR3nt: TGTGCCAGCAGACCGTGGACAGTGCACACTGAAGCTTTCTTT
v_gene: TRBV6-2/TRBV6-3
d_gene: -
abundance: -
j_gene: TRBJ1-1

CDR3aa: CASRPPGTPYNEQFF
CDR3nt: TGTGCCAGCAGACCCCCCGGGACACCCTACAATGAGCAGTTCTTC
v_gene: TRBV11-2
d_gene: -
abundance: -
j_gene: TRBJ2-1

CDR3aa: CASTPPGQGTYEQYF
CDR3nt: TGCGCCAGCACCCCTCCGGGACAGGGTACCTACGAGCAGTACTTC
v_gene: TRBV23-1
d_gene: TRBD1
abundance: -
j_gene: TRBJ2-7

CDR3aa: CASSTTDGEAYNEQFF
CDR3nt: TGTGCCAGCAGTACAACGGACGGGGAAGCCTACAATGAGCAGTTCTTC
v_gene: TRBV12-3/TRBV12-4
d_gene: -
abundance: few
j_gene: TRBJ2-1

CDR3aa: CASSVEREGPYNEQFF
CDR3nt: TGTGCCAGCAGCGTAGAGCGGGAGGGCCCCTACAATGAGCAGTTCTTC
v_gene: TRBV9
d_gene: TRBD2
abundance: -
j_gene: TRBJ2-1

CDR3aa: CAISGGGTGKYEQYF
CDR3nt: TGTGCCATCAGTGGGGGGGGGACAGGGAAGTACGAGCAGTACTTC
v_gene: TRBV10-3
d_gene: TRBD1
abundance: -
j_gene: TRBJ2-7

CDR3aa: CASSQDLVDQAFF
CDR3nt: TGTGCCAGCAGCCAAGATCTGGTCGATCAAGCTTTCTTT
v_gene: TRBV14
d_gene: -
abundance: -
j_gene: TRBJ1-1

CDR3aa: CSATSGQGTGTQYF
CDR3nt: TGCAGTGCCACCTCCGGACAGGGAACGGGGACCCAGTACTTC
v_gene: TRBV20-1
d_gene: TRBD1
abundance: -
j_gene: TRBJ2-5

CDR3aa: CASSLGPDNGEINEKLFF
CDR3nt: TGTGCCAGCAGCTTGGGACCTGACAATGGGGAAATTAATGAAAAACTGTTTTTT
v_gene: TRBV7-2
d_gene: -
abundance: -
j_gene: TRBJ1-4

CDR3aa: CASSLREGDGYTF
CDR3nt: TGTGCCAGCAGCTTACGGGAAGGGGACGGCTACACCTTC
v_gene: TRBV7-2
d_gene: -
abundance: many
j_gene: TRBJ1-2

CDR3aa: CASSFRTSAVTQYF
CDR3nt: TGTGCCAGCAGCTTTCGTACTAGTGCGGTGACCCAGTACTTC
v_gene: TRBV5-6
d_gene: -
abundance: -
j_gene: TRBJ2-5

CDR3aa: CASTQGLAGAKWDEQFF
CDR3nt: TGTGCCAGCACCCAGGGACTAGCGGGAGCGAAGTGGGATGAGCAGTTCTTC
v_gene: TRBV28
d_gene: TRBD2
abundance: -
j_gene: TRBJ2-1

CDR3aa: CAIKDLGDYEQYF
CDR3nt: TGTGCCATCAAGGATTTGGGTGACTACGAGCAGTACTTC
v_gene: TRBV10-3
d_gene: -
abundance: -
j_gene: TRBJ2-7

CDR3aa: CASSPTGGPKPLHF
CDR3nt: TGTGCCAGCTCACCGACAGGGGGGCCCAAACCCCTCCACTTT
v_gene: TRBV18
d_gene: TRBD1
abundance: -
j_gene: TRBJ1-6

CDR3aa: CASSLEDSTETQYF
CDR3nt: TGCGCCAGCAGCTTGGAAGACAGCACAGAGACCCAGTACTTC
v_gene: TRBV5-1
d_gene: -
abundance: few
j_gene: TRBJ2-5

CDR3aa: CASTLGFGVEQYF
CDR3nt: TGTGCCAGCACGCTTGGGTTTGGCGTCGAGCAGTACTTC
v_gene: TRBV28
d_gene: -
abundance: -
j_gene: TRBJ2-7

CDR3aa: CASREREVYNEQFF
CDR3nt: TGTGCCAGCAGAGAGCGGGAGGTTTACAATGAGCAGTTCTTC
v_gene: TRBV6-1
d_gene: TRBD2
abundance: few
j_gene: TRBJ2-1

CDR3aa: CSVRLLGETQYF
CDR3nt: TGCAGCGTTCGGCTGCTCGGGGAGACCCAGTACTTC
v_gene: TRBV29-1
d_gene: -
abundance: -
j_gene: TRBJ2-5

CDR3aa: CASRGGTVYEQYF
CDR3nt: TGTGCCAGCAGGGGCGGGACAGTCTATGAGCAGTACTTC
v_gene: TRBV6-1
d_gene: -
abundance: -
j_gene: TRBJ2-7

CDR3aa: CSVERNYGYTF
CDR3nt: TGCAGCGTTGAGAGGAACTATGGCTACACCTTC
v_gene: TRBV29-1
d_gene: -
abundance: -
j_gene: TRBJ1-2

CDR3aa: CASSVGTNSPLHF
CDR3nt: TGTGCCAGCAGCGTCGGGACTAATTCACCCCTCCACTTT
v_gene: TRBV9
d_gene: -
abundance: -
j_gene: TRBJ1-6

CDR3aa: CAWSSRPAEAFF
CDR3nt: TGTGCCTGGAGTTCTAGGCCTGCTGAAGCTTTCTTT
v_gene: TRBV30
d_gene: -
abundance: -
j_gene: TRBJ1-1

CDR3aa: CASSGTNQPQHF
CDR3nt: TGTGCCAGCAGTGGGACAAATCAGCCCCAGCATTTT
v_gene: TRBV2
d_gene: -
abundance: few
j_gene: TRBJ1-5

CDR3aa: CASSLASGIETQYF
CDR3nt: TGTGCCAGCAGTTTAGCTAGCGGGATCGAGACCCAGTACTTC
v_gene: TRBV12-3/TRBV12-4
d_gene: TRBD2
abundance: few
j_gene: TRBJ2-5

CDR3aa: CASSGTRDYNEQFF
CDR3nt: TGTGCCAGCAGTGGGACCCGGGACTACAATGAGCAGTTCTTC
v_gene: TRBV28
d_gene: -
abundance: few
j_gene: TRBJ2-1

CDR3aa: CASSFISGRVNEQYF
CDR3nt: TGTGCCAGCAGCTTTATCAGCGGGAGAGTCAACGAGCAGTACTTC
v_gene: TRBV7-9
d_gene: TRBD2
abundance: few
j_gene: TRBJ2-7

CDR3aa: CASRVAGSEKLFF
CDR3nt: TGTGCCAGCAGGGTTGCGGGGAGCGAAAAACTGTTTTTT
v_gene: TRBV12-3/TRBV12-4
d_gene: -
abundance: -
j_gene: TRBJ1-4

CDR3aa: CASSQVLAATTGGYTF
CDR3nt: TGCGCCAGCAGCCAAGTCTTAGCAGCGACGACAGGCGGCTACACCTTC
v_gene: TRBV4-3
d_gene: -
abundance: -
j_gene: TRBJ1-2

CDR3aa: CASSLGHSDYNEQFF
CDR3nt: TGTGCCAGCAGTTTAGGACACTCTGATTACAATGAGCAGTTCTTC
v_gene: TRBV12-3/TRBV12-4
d_gene: -
abundance: many
j_gene: TRBJ2-1

CDR3aa: CASSYGTQALYEQYF
CDR3nt: TGTGCCAGCAGTTACGGCACCCAGGCCCTCTACGAGCAGTACTTC
v_gene: TRBV6-6
d_gene: -
abundance: once
j_gene: TRBJ2-7

CDR3aa: CASSHADRFSYEQYF
CDR3nt: TGTGCCAGCAGTCACGCGGACAGGTTCTCCTACGAGCAGTACTTC
v_gene: TRBV27
d_gene: TRBD1
abundance: -
j_gene: TRBJ2-7

CDR3aa: CASSSRLRGRPYEQYF
CDR3nt: TGTGCCAGCAGCTCAAGACTTCGCGGGAGGCCTTACGAGCAGTACTTC
v_gene: TRBV7-2
d_gene: TRBD2
abundance: -
j_gene: TRBJ2-7

CDR3aa: CASSLGREVRLAAPNEQFF
CDR3nt: TGTGCCAGCAGTTTGGGACGGGAGGTAAGGCTAGCGGCCCCAAATGAGCAGTTCTTC
v_gene: TRBV6-5
d_gene: TRBD2
abundance: -
j_gene: TRBJ2-1